The 11 T cell receptor beta chains in this list originate from one sample, sequenced in a study of PD-L1 blockade in urothelial cancer. TCRdb's copy holds only in-frame clones and misses some; the assay was immunoSEQ multiplex PCR. The sample has approximately 70,000 clones, roughly 84% seen once. Time point defined: pretreatment peripheral blood. The source material was PBMCs, sampled around atezolizumab (anti-PD-L1) treatment. The receptors were sampled from a woman in her 70s with urothelial cancer.

This clone was seen just once. J is TRBJ2-7 and V is TRBV4-1; TRBD2 matches 7 bases. Trimming cost V 1 base and J 4 bases; bases outside gene matches: 7. This CDR3 region has 15 residues. The germline V gene has CDR1 MGHRA and CDR2 YSYEKL. CDR3 in amino acids: CASSQGWRGLYEQYF. The CDR3, as DNA: TGCGCCAGCAGCCAAGGGTGGCGGGGGTTGTACGAGCAGTACTTC.

V is TRBV30 and J is TRBJ2-7; 10 nucleotides match TRBD2. The CDR3 has 14 amino acids. Germline CDR1 GTSNPN, CDR2 SVGIG (reference sequence). V lost 4 bases, J lost 4 bases, and 7 bases stayed unmatched. The CDR3 bases are TGTGCCTGGAACAAGCGGGAGGGCCTGTACGAGCAGTACTTC. This codes for CAWNKREGLYEQYF.

This chain joins TRBV19 and TRBJ1-1; the D gene is possibly TRBD1 (5 bases). The CDR3 is 18 residues long. Per the germline V gene, CDR1 is LNHDA and CDR2 is SQIVND (reference sequence). V lost 8 bases, J lost 10 bases, and 35 bases lay in between. The CDR3 sequence is CASSQVSSLGTSVLGAFF. The CDR3 nucleotides read TGTGCCAGTTCACAGGTCTCCTCCTTGGGAACTTCGGTCTTGGGAGCTTTCTTT.

This clone was seen a few times. The V call is TRBV11-2, the J call TRBJ2-7; 10 nucleotides align to TRBD1. V shed 1 base, J shed 3 bases, and the junction held 3 bases outside the gene matches. The CDR3 has 15 residues. Germline lookup yields CDR1 SGHAT and CDR2 FQNNGV. In DNA, the CDR3 is TGTGCCAGCAGCTTAGGACAGGGGGCGTTCTACGAGCAGTACTTC. Translated: CASSLGQGAFYEQYF.

CDR3 nucleotide sequence: TGCAGCGTTGAAGTGTCGGACAGGGTGGAGGGCTACACCTTC. It is translated as CSVEVSDRVEGYTF. This rearrangement joins TRBV29-1 to TRBJ1-2; 8 bases line up with TRBD1. CDR1 and CDR2 (germline): SQVTM, ANQGSEA. The CDR3 runs to 14 residues. V lost 1 base and J lost 8; bases outside the gene matches: 9.

This clone appeared once. The rearrangement uses TRBV6-5 and TRBJ2-5; D not certain. Looked up from germline, CDR1 is MNHEY and CDR2 is SVGAGI. Trimming removed 0 bases from V and 5 bases from J, with 13 bases in between. The CDR3 sequence is 15 residues long. For the CDR3, the DNA is TGTGCCAGCAGTTACTCGTATTCAGCCGGGGAGACCCAGTACTTC. The encoded protein is CASSYSYSAGETQYF.

The chain couples TRBV29-1 to TRBJ1-1; D is undetermined. Deletions cut 2 bases from V and 5 bases from J, with 18 bases between. The CDR3 covers 15 residues. Germline lookup yields CDR1 SQVTM and CDR2 ANQGSEA. CDR3 sequence (DNA): TGCAGCGTTGAAAGTCAGTGGGCTCGGGGAACTGAAGCTTTCTTT. Translation gives CSVESQWARGTEAFF.

The chain joins TRBV30 to TRBJ1-5, with D uncertain. The length of the CDR3 is 14 residues. Trimming shortened V by 2 bases and J by 0 bases, and 8 bases separated the two germline ends. Germline lookup yields CDR1 GTSNPN and CDR2 SVGIG (reference sequence). The CDR3 here is CAWSLWPSNQPQHF. CDR3 sequence (DNA): TGTGCCTGGAGTTTATGGCCTAGCAATCAGCCCCAGCATTTT.

The V gene is TRBV28, the J gene TRBJ1-2; 9 nucleotides agree with TRBD1. The CDR3 is made up of 16 amino acids. V shed 7 bases and J 1 base; nucleotides not matched to a gene: 10. Germline values: CDR1 MDHEN, CDR2 SYDVKM. The CDR3 loop is CASKTLGTGINYGYTF. The CDR3 bases are TGTGCCAGCAAAACGCTGGGGACAGGGATTAACTATGGCTACACCTTC.

This clone was counted a single time. This chain joins TRBV7-9 and TRBJ1-2, with D perhaps TRBD1 (5 bases). Germline V gene sequence: CDR1 SEHNR, CDR2 FQNEAQ (reference sequence). The CDR3 spans 14 residues. Trimming cost V 5 bases and J 2 bases, with 12 bases left between them. CDR3 coding DNA: TGTGCCAGCAGCCCCGGTGCAGGGAACTATGGCTACACCTTC. Amino acids: CASSPGAGNYGYTF. Variable domain in full (rest from reference TRBV7-9 and TRBJ1-2): DTGVSQNPRHKITKRGQNVTFRCDPISEHNRLYWYRQTLGQGPEFLTYFQNEAQLEKSRLLSDRFSAERPKGSFSTLEIQRTEQGDSAMYLCASSPGAGNYGYTFGSGTRLTVV.

The CDR3 loop is CASSPGWRAPHEQFF. The CDR3 DNA reads as TGTGCCAGCTCACCAGGCTGGAGGGCCCCACATGAGCAGTTCTTC. J is TRBJ2-1 and V is TRBV18, with D maybe TRBD2 (6 bases). Trimming removed 2 bases at V and 8 bases at J, with 16 bases between. This CDR3 is 15 amino acids long. Germline CDR1 is KGHSH and CDR2 is LQKENI.